This T cell receptor (beta chain) was retrieved from a study of T cell repertoires in cytomegalovirus infection. The wider study: Selection of CMV epitopes for the study included recently identified HLA-C-restricted and well-studied HLA-B-restricted ones. Carrying CMV and the relevant HLA type showed in public TCR beta signatures.

J lost 7 bases, V lost 4 bases, and 6 bases had no gene match. The CDR3 loop spans 14 amino acids. Germline V gene data show CDR1 as SGHTA and CDR2 as FQGNSA. TCRdb redid the calling of the reads with MiXCR, one entry per CDR3 protein. The sample includes more than 300,000 distinct CDR3 sequences, about 35% of them seen just once. On this clonotype itself: The antigen is unknown.

Findings of the study overall: Dominating the ex vivo response were TCR beta clonotypes that were CMV-specific and HLA-C-restricted. The study identified carriers of CMV plus the relevant HLA from cumulative public TCR beta family frequency.

The starting material was cultured PBMCs, obtained from culture after CMV antigen stimulation. The chain has TRBV7-2 and TRBJ2-1; 8 nucleotides match TRBD1. This receptor was taken from a human donor in good health (CMV status not recorded). Some clones in this sample may be carry-over from other donors' samples. The CDR3 coding sequence is TGTGCCAGCAGCTCTTGGGACAGGACAAATGAGCAGTTCTTC. Encoded protein: CASSSWDRTNEQFF. Full variable domain (remainder filled in from reference TRBV7-2 and TRBJ2-1): GAGVSQSPSNKVTEKGKDVELRCDPISGHTALYWYRQSLGQGLEFLIYFQGNSAPDKSGLPSDRFSAERTGGSVSTLTIQRTQQEDSAVYLCASSSWDRTNEQFFGPGTRLTVL.